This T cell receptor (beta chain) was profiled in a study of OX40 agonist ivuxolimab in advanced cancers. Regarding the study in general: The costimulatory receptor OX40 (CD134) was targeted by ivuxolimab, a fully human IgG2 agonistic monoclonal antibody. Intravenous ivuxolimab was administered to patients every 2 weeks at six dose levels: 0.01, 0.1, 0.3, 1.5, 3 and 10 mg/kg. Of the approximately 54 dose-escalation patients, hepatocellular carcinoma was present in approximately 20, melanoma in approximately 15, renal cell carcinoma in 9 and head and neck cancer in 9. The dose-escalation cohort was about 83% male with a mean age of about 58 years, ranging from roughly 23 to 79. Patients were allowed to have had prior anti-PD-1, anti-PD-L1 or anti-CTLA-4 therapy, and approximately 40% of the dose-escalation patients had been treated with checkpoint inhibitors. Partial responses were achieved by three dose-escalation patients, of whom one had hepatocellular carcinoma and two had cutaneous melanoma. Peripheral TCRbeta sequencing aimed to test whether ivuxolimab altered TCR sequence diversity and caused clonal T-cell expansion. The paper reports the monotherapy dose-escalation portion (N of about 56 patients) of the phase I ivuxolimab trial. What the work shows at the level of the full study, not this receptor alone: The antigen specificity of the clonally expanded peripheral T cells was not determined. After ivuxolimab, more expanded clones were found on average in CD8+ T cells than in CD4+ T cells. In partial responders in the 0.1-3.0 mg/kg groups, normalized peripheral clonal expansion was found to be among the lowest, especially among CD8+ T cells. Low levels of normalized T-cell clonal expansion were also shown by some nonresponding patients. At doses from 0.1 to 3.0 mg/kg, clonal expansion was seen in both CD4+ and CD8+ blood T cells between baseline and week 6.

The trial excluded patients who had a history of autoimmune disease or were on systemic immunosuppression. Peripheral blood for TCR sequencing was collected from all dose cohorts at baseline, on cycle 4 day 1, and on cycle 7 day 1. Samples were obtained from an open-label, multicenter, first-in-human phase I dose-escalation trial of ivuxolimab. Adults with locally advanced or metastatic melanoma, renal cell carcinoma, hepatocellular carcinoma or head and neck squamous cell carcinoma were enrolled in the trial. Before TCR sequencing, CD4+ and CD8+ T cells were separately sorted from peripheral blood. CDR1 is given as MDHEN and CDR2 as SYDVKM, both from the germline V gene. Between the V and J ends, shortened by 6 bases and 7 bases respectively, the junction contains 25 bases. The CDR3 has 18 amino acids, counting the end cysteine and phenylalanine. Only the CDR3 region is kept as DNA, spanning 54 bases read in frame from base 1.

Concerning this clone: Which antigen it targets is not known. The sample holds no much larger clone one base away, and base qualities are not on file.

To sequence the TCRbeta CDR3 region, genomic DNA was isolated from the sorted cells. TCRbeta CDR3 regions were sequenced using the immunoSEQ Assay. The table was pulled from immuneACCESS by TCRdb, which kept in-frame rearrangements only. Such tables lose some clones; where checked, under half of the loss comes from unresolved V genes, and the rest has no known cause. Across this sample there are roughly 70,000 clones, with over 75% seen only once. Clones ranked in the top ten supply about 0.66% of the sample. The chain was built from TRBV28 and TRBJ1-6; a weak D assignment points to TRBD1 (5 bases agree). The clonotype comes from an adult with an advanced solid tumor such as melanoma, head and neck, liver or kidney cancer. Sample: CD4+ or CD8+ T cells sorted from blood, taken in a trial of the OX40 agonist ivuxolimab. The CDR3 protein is CASRPLWSGSIGNSPLHF. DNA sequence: TGTGCCAGCAGACCCCTGTGGTCAGGGAGCATTGGCAATTCACCCCTCCACTTT.